A selection of T cell receptor beta chains follows, all from one sample in a study of cytomegalovirus exposure and HLA in healthy donors. Only in-frame clones appear in the TCRdb table, and some are missing; sequencing was by immunoSEQ multiplex PCR. The sample includes approximately 90,000 clones, over 70% of them seen just once. The material sequenced was PBMCs. These receptors were taken from a boy aged 10-17 years in good health and CMV-seronegative. The CDR3 runs from the conserved cysteine through the conserved F or W. A D gene is named only where the DNA matches it firmly. Rows give clone size only sometimes, using once, few, many, or a class for an expanded clone.

j_call: TRBJ2-5; clone_size: .; d_call: TRBD2; v_call: TRBV28; cdr3_aa: CASSLGGGQETQYF; cdr3_nt: TGTGCCAGCAGTTTAGGCGGGGGTCAAGAGACCCAGTACTTC
j_call: TRBJ1-1; clone_size: .; d_call: .; v_call: TRBV7-2; cdr3_aa: CASSSPYSLAFF; cdr3_nt: TGTGCCAGCAGCTCACCATACTCTCTAGCTTTCTTT
j_call: TRBJ1-6; clone_size: .; d_call: .; v_call: TRBV28; cdr3_aa: CASSPEAGRGSPLHF; cdr3_nt: TGTGCCAGCAGTCCAGAGGCAGGGAGGGGTTCACCCCTCCACTTT
j_call: TRBJ1-5; clone_size: .; d_call: .; v_call: TRBV6-5; cdr3_aa: CASSRQAGQPQHF; cdr3_nt: TGTGCCAGCAGTCGACAGGCGGGTCAGCCCCAGCATTTT
j_call: TRBJ2-1; clone_size: .; d_call: TRBD2; v_call: TRBV29-1; cdr3_aa: CSLRAPAGVRRGDEQFF; cdr3_nt: TGCAGCTTGAGGGCACCAGCGGGAGTCCGCCGGGGAGATGAGCAGTTCTTC
j_call: TRBJ2-7; clone_size: .; d_call: TRBD1; v_call: TRBV27; cdr3_aa: CASGRNRGNEQYF; cdr3_nt: TGTGCCAGCGGCCGAAACAGGGGGAACGAGCAGTACTTC
j_call: TRBJ2-5; clone_size: .; d_call: .; v_call: TRBV10-3; cdr3_aa: CAISHPEQEYETQYF; cdr3_nt: TGTGCCATCAGTCACCCGGAACAGGAATATGAGACCCAGTACTTC
j_call: TRBJ1-2; clone_size: .; d_call: .; v_call: TRBV25-1; cdr3_aa: CASSEWVGDYGYTF; cdr3_nt: TGTGCCAGCAGTGAATGGGTAGGGGACTATGGCTACACCTTC
j_call: TRBJ1-1; clone_size: .; d_call: TRBD1; v_call: TRBV6-5; cdr3_aa: CASSRTGTNTEAFF; cdr3_nt: TGTGCCAGCAGTCGGACAGGTACGAACACTGAAGCTTTCTTT
j_call: TRBJ2-2; clone_size: once; d_call: TRBD1; v_call: TRBV5-4; cdr3_aa: CASSPSQRGRSGELFF; cdr3_nt: TGTGCCAGCAGCCCATCCCAGAGGGGGCGATCCGGGGAGCTGTTTTTT
j_call: TRBJ2-3; clone_size: .; d_call: .; v_call: TRBV5-1; cdr3_aa: CASSKTSAGRGTDTQYF; cdr3_nt: TGCGCCAGCAGCAAAACCTCAGCGGGGAGGGGGACAGATACGCAGTATTTT
j_call: TRBJ2-1; clone_size: .; d_call: .; v_call: TRBV4-3; cdr3_aa: CASSQAGLGDEQFF; cdr3_nt: TGCGCCAGCAGCCAAGCAGGGCTCGGCGATGAGCAGTTCTTC